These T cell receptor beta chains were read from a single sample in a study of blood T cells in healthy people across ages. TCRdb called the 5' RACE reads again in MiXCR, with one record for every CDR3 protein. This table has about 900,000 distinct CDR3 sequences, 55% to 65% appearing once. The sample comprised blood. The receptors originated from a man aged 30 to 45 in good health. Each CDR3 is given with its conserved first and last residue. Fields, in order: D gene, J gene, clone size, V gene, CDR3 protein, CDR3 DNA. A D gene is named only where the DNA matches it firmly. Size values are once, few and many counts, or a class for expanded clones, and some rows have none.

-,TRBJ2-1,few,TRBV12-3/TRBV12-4,CASTLVGEQFF,TGTGCCAGCACCCTCGTGGGTGAGCAGTTCTTC
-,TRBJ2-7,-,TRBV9,CASSATGTVHYEQYF,TGTGCCAGCAGCGCCACCGGGACGGTTCACTACGAGCAGTACTTC
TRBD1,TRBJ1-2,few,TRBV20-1,CSAPPQGADYGYTF,TGCAGTGCTCCTCCCCAGGGGGCCGACTATGGCTACACCTTC
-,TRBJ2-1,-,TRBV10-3,CAITGGGQDEQFF,TGTGCCATCACCGGCGGGGGCCAGGATGAGCAGTTCTTC
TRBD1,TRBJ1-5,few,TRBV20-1,CSARRQGGNQPQHF,TGCAGTGCTAGGAGACAGGGCGGCAATCAGCCCCAGCATTTT
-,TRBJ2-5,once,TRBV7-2,CASRQQETQYF,TGTGCCAGCAGACAGCAAGAGACCCAGTACTTC
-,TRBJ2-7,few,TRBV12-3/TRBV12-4,CASRGQHYEQYF,TGTGCCAGCAGAGGGCAGCACTACGAGCAGTACTTC
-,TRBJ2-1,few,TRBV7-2,CASSFFRYNEQFF,TGTGCCAGCAGCTTTTTTCGCTACAATGAGCAGTTCTTC
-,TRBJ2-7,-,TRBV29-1,CSALLIYEQYF,TGCAGCGCCCTCCTAATCTACGAGCAGTACTTC
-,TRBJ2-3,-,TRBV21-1,CASSKEVSLATQYF,TGTGCCAGCAGCAAAGAGGTCTCTCTTGCTACGCAGTATTTT
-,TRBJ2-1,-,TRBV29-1,CSVQNTQGREQFF,TGCAGCGTCCAAAACACACAGGGACGGGAGCAGTTCTTC
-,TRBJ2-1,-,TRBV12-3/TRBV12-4,CASRGPFNEQFF,TGTGCCAGTCGCGGCCCGTTCAATGAGCAGTTCTTC
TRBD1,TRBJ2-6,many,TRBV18,CASSPSQGAGANVLTF,TGTGCCAGCTCACCATCCCAGGGGGCTGGGGCCAACGTCCTGACTTTC
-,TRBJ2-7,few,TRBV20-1,CSARDGRGPYEQYF,TGCAGTGCTAGAGATGGCCGCGGACCCTACGAGCAGTACTTC
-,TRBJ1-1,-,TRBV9,CASSVGGFGMNTEAFF,TGTGCCAGCAGCGTAGGGGGGTTCGGAATGAACACTGAAGCTTTCTTT
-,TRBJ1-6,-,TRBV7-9,CAYHTGDNSPLHF,TGTGCCTATCATACAGGAGATAATTCACCCCTCCACTTT
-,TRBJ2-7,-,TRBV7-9,CASLGGTINPYEQYF,TGTGCCAGCCTAGGGGGGACGATAAACCCCTACGAGCAGTACTTC
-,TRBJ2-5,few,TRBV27,CASSTLPQDFQETQYF,TGTGCCAGCAGTACGCTCCCACAGGATTTCCAAGAGACCCAGTACTTC
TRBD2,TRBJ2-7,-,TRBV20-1,CSARTSGVGEQYF,TGCAGTGCTAGGACTAGCGGCGTTGGAGAGCAGTACTTC
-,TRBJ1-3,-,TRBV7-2,CASTPGGSGNTIYF,TGTGCCAGCACCCCCGGGGGGTCCGGAAACACCATATATTTT
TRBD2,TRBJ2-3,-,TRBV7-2,CASSLVPRGGTDTQYF,TGTGCCAGCAGCTTAGTTCCGCGGGGGGGCACAGATACGCAGTATTTT
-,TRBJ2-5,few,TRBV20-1,CSARDGQDPQETQYF,TGCAGTGCTAGAGATGGGCAGGACCCCCAAGAGACCCAGTACTTC
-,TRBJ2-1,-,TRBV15,CATSRVTTERDNEQFF,TGTGCCACCAGCAGAGTAACTACGGAGAGGGACAATGAGCAGTTCTTC
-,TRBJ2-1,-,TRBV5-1,CASSLGSGNSYNEQFF,TGCGCCAGCAGCTTGGGGTCAGGAAACTCCTACAATGAGCAGTTCTTC
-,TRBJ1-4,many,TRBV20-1,CSARGLGGVGEKLFF,TGCAGTGCTAGAGGCTTGGGCGGGGTAGGCGAAAAACTGTTTTTT
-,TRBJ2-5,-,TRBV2,CASSEIRAAVPQETQYF,TGTGCCAGCAGTGAAATTCGGGCCGCTGTCCCACAAGAGACCCAGTACTTC
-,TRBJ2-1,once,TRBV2,CASSEWREQFF,TGTGCCAGTAGTGAGTGGCGGGAGCAGTTCTTC
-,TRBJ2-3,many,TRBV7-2,CASSFRGYRTDTQYF,TGTGCCAGCAGCTTCAGGGGATATAGGACAGATACGCAGTATTTT
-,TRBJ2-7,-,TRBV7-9,CASSSPTVAYEQYF,TGTGCCAGCAGCAGCCCGACTGTAGCCTACGAGCAGTACTTC
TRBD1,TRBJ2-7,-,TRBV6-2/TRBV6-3,CASSNGQGNYEQYF,TGTGCCAGCAGTAATGGACAGGGAAACTACGAGCAGTACTTC
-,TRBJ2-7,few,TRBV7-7,CASSLEEGPIYEQYF,TGTGCTAGCAGCTTAGAAGAGGGGCCGATCTACGAGCAGTACTTC
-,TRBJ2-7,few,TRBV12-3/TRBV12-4,CASSMGLGGGYEQYF,TGTGCCAGCAGCATGGGCCTGGGCGGCGGCTACGAGCAGTACTTC
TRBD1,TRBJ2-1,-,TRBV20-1,CSAPKTGDEQFF,TGCAGTGCACCTAAGACAGGGGATGAGCAGTTCTTC
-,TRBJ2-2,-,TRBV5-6,CASSLVSQGSGELFF,TGTGCCAGCAGCTTGGTTTCCCAGGGTTCAGGGGAGCTGTTTTTT
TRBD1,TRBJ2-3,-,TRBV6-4,CASSYGQGADTQYF,TGTGCCAGCAGTTACGGACAGGGAGCAGATACGCAGTATTTT
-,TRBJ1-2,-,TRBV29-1,CSGIIAQADGYTF,TGCAGCGGGATAATAGCTCAAGCGGATGGCTACACCTTC
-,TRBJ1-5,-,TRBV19,CASSIHTGRGNQPQHF,TGTGCCAGTAGTATCCACACGGGGCGGGGCAATCAGCCCCAGCATTTT
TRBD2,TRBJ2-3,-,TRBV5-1,CASSLGVGGATDTQYF,TGCGCCAGCAGCTTGGGGGTCGGGGGGGCGACAGATACGCAGTATTTT
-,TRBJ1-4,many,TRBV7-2,CASSSGRPSEKLFF,TGTGCCAGCAGCTCGGGACGGCCATCTGAAAAACTGTTTTTT
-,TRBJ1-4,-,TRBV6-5,CASKGDIGGKKLFF,TGTGCCAGCAAGGGGGACATTGGTGGGAAAAAACTGTTTTTT
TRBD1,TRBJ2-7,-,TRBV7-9,CASSPGQGEYDQYF,TGTGCCAGCAGCCCCGGACAGGGAGAATACGATCAGTACTTC
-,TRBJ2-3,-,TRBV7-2,CASSRPAGDTQYF,TGTGCCAGCAGCAGGCCTGCGGGGGATACGCAGTATTTT
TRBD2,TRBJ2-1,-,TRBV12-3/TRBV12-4,CACSIVGGYEQFF,TGTGCCTGCAGCATAGTGGGGGGGTATGAGCAGTTCTTC
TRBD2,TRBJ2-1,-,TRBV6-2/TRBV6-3,CASSYSQGRGGTHNEQFF,TGTGCCAGCAGTTACTCACAGGGTCGGGGGGGCACCCACAATGAGCAGTTCTTC
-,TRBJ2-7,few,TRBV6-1,CASSEIGDEQYF,TGTGCCAGCAGTGAAATCGGTGACGAGCAGTACTTC
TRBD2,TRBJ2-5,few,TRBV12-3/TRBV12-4,CASSPLAGVQETQYF,TGTGCCAGCAGCCCCCTAGCGGGGGTTCAAGAGACCCAGTACTTC
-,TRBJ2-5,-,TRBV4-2,CASSQGEGYKETQYF,TGTGCCAGCAGCCAAGGCGAAGGGTACAAGGAGACCCAGTACTTC
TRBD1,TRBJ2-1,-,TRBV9,CASSVTGARNEQFF,TGTGCCAGCAGCGTGACAGGGGCGAGGAATGAGCAGTTCTTC
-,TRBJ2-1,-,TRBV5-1,CATSGGEQFF,TGCGCCACTTCGGGCGGTGAGCAGTTCTTC
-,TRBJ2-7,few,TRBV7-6,CASSLGARISLYYEQYF,TGTGCCAGCAGCTTAGGGGCACGGATATCTCTATACTACGAGCAGTACTTC
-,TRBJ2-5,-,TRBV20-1,CSARDLRGSVETQYF,TGCAGTGCTAGAGATCTGAGGGGGAGTGTGGAGACCCAGTACTTC
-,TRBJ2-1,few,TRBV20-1,CSATVTYNEQFF,TGCAGTGCTACCGTGACTTACAATGAGCAGTTCTTC